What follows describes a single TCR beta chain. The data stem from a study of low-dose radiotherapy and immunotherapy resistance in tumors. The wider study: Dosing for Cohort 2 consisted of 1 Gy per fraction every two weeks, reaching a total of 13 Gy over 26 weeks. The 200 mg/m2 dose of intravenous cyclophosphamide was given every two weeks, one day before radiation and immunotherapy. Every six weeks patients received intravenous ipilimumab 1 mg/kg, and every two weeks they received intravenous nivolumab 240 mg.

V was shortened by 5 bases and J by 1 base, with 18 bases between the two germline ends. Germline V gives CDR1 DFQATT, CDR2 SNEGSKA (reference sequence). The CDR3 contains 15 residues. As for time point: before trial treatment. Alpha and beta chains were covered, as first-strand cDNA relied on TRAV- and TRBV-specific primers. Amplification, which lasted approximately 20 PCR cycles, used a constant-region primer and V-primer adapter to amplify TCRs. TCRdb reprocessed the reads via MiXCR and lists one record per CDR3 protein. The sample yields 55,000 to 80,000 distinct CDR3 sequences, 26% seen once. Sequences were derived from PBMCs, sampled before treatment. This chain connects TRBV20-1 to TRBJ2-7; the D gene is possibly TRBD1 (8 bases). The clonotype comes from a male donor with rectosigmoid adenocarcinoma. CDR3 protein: CSAAQHRGGSYEQYF. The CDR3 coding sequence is TGCAGTGCTGCCCAACACAGGGGGGGATCCTACGAGCAGTACTTC.